The 6 T cell receptor beta chains reported below all come from one sample, sequenced in a study of cytomegalovirus exposure and HLA in healthy donors. Primers for the PCR totalled 60 Vbeta and 13 Jbeta. Sequencing was performed with immunoSEQ multiplex PCR; in TCRdb, only in-frame clones are kept and a portion is missing. The sample has 150,000 or so clones. The specimen sequenced was PBMCs. The source is a woman aged 60-70 years in good health and CMV-seronegative.

V is TRBV2 and J is TRBJ2-7, with D maybe TRBD1 (6 bases). Germline CDR1 reads SNHLY; CDR2 reads FYNNEI. This CDR3 has 15 residues. Trimming left V 4 bases short and J 2 bases short, with 15 bases between. The CDR3 region is CASSAGSRTAYEQYF. The CDR3 nucleotides are TGTGCCAGCAGTGCGGGATCCCGGACAGCCTACGAGCAGTACTTC.

Turning to this clone: An end of the junction does not agree with germline; a read error may underlie this. This chain connects TRBV12-5 to TRBJ2-2; a possible D gene is TRBD2 (5 bases). The V gene's germline CDR1 is LGHNT and CDR2 FRNRAP. This CDR3 contains 13 residues. The CDR3 region is CASGLVRYGELVF. CDR3 DNA: TGTGCTAGTGGTTTGGTACGCTACGGGGAGCTGGTTTTT.

The chain joins TRBV12-5 to TRBJ2-7; weak D call: TRBD1 (6 bases). This CDR3 has 14 residues. CDR1 and CDR2 from the germline V gene are LGHNT and FRNRAP. Trimming took 6 bases from V and 3 from J, leaving 15 bases between them. CDR3 sequence: CASGPGTPDYEQYF. The CDR3 coding sequence is TGTGCTAGTGGCCCCGGGACACCCGACTACGAGCAGTACTTC.

This chain links TRBV10-3 with TRBJ1-4; possible D gene TRBD1, 5 bases. The V end was cut by 6 bases, the J end by 8 bases, with 7 bases between. Germline-derived CDR1 and CDR2 are ENHRY and SYGVKD. CDR3 length: 11 residues. CDR3 protein: CAISQGEKLFF. In DNA form, the CDR3 reads TGTGCCATCAGCCAGGGAGAAAAACTGTTTTTT.

The chain joins TRBV27 to TRBJ1-1, with TRBD1 as a possible D gene (5 bases). Between the trimmed V and J ends, which lost 1 base and 3 bases, there was a span of 12 bases. Germline V gene sequence: CDR1 MNHEY, CDR2 SMNVEV (reference sequence). This CDR3 is built from 15 residues. The CDR3 here is CASSLFRGGDTEAFF. CDR3 coding DNA: TGTGCCAGCAGTTTATTTAGGGGTGGGGACACTGAAGCTTTCTTT.

The CDR3 DNA reads TGCGCCAGCAGCTTGCCCGGGACAGGGTGGGCGGCAGAGACCCAGTACTTC. It is translated as CASSLPGTGWAAETQYF. The V gene is TRBV5-1, the J gene TRBJ2-5; TRBD1 matches at 9 bases. Germline-derived CDR1 and CDR2 are SGHRS and YFSETQ. This CDR3 has 17 residues. J gave up 4 bases and V 1 base, and 11 bases lay outside the gene matches.